Detailed here is one T cell receptor beta chain. The data are from a study of blood T cell repertoires in COVID-19. Study-level background: Sources were T cells, B-cell-depleted T cells, or PBMCs; the material itself was cDNA or gDNA.

There are 14 residues in the CDR3. CDR1 is MNHEY, CDR2 SMNVEV, per germline (reference sequence). V was cut by 6 bases and J by 4 bases, with 12 bases left in between. Repertoires were generated with immunoSEQ multiplex PCR, while TCRdb's copy carries only in-frame clones and drops some. There are a few hundred thousand clones in the sample; around 81% occur only once, and around 4.2% lies in the top ten. The clonotype was recovered from a woman aged 45-59 years with active or convalescent COVID-19. The chain couples TRBV27 to TRBJ1-4; maybe TRBD1 (6 bases). The specimen sequenced was peripheral blood. The CDR3 coding sequence is TGTGCCAGCAGGAGGGCAGGGGTTAATGAAAAACTGTTTTTT. Its translation: CASRRAGVNEKLFF.